This passage covers 2 T cell receptor beta chains from one sample sequenced in a study of T cells in narcolepsy. The protocol was immunoSEQ multiplex PCR, while the TCRdb copy is restricted to in-frame clones and leaves out a portion. The sample contains tens of thousands of clones, 79% of which appear only once. Input material: memory (CD45RA-) CD4+ T cells from blood. The source is a human donor in good health.

This sequence joins TRBV10-3 and TRBJ1-1; D may be TRBD1 (5 bases). Germline V lookup: CDR1 ENHRY, CDR2 SYGVKD. V dropped 0 bases and J dropped 7 bases, with 12 bases sitting between them. CDR3 length equals 14 residues. This CDR3 reads CAISESMAGHEAFF. The DNA of the CDR3 is TGTGCCATCAGTGAGTCCATGGCAGGGCATGAAGCTTTCTTT.

This chain uses TRBV4-1 with TRBJ1-4; no definite D call. Deletions cut 2 bases from V and 8 bases from J, with 15 bases between. Per germline, CDR1 MGHRA and CDR2 YSYEKL. CDR3 length: 15 amino acids. The CDR3, as DNA: TGCGCCAGCAGCCAACAGGTCTCGGGTTGGGAAAAACTGTTTTTT. Its translation: CASSQQVSGWEKLFF.